This passage covers 21 T cell receptor beta chains from one sample sequenced in a study of blood T cell repertoires in COVID-19. Some clones are missing from TCRdb's copy, which holds only in-frame ones; the method was immunoSEQ multiplex PCR. The table has 350,000 to 550,000 clones, 75% to 90% seen once. Source material: peripheral blood. Source of these receptors: a woman in her thirties with acute or convalescent COVID-19.

The chain employs TRBV3-1 (or the pseudogene TRBV3-2) and TRBJ2-5; TRBD2 agrees at 8 bases. This CDR3 is 13 amino acids long. The germline gives CDR1 LGHDT, CDR2 YNNKEL (reference sequence). The CDR3, as DNA: TGTGCTGTCCTAGCGGGTTGGGGAGAGACCCAGTACTTC. Encoded protein: CAVLAGWGETQYF.

CDR3 in DNA: TGCGCCAGCAGCCAAGTTTGGCAAAAGATTACTGAAGCTTTCTTT. This gives the protein CASSQVWQKITEAFF. The rearrangement joins TRBV4-1 to TRBJ1-1; D ambiguous. Germline CDR1 and CDR2: MGHRA and YSYEKL. V was pared by 1 base and J by 5 bases, with 14 bases between. CDR3 length: 15 residues.

CDR3 coding DNA: TGTGCCTGGAGTCCGGGGGATGGAAACACCATATATTTT. It is translated as CAWSPGDGNTIYF. The chain recombines TRBV30 with TRBJ1-3, with a tentative D call TRBD1 (5 bases). Trimming cost V 2 bases and J 3 bases, with 8 bases left between them. Germline loops: CDR1 GTSNPN, CDR2 SVGIG (reference sequence). The CDR3 extends over 13 amino acids.

This clone was found a few times. The chain is built from TRBV6-5 and TRBJ2-7, with a tentative D call TRBD2 (5 bases). Germline V gene lookup returns CDR1 MNHEY and CDR2 SVGAGI. Trimming shortened V by 5 bases and J by 2 bases, and 16 bases separated the two germline ends. The CDR3 spans 15 residues. CDR3 nucleotide sequence: TGTGCCAGCAGTCTCTCCAACGGAGGCCCCTACGAGCAGTACTTC. Translated, it gives CASSLSNGGPYEQYF.

The rearrangement links TRBV6-2 or TRBV6-3 to TRBJ2-7; D perhaps matches TRBD2 (5 bases). The CDR3 is made up of 16 amino acids. The germline V gene encodes CDR1 MNHEY and CDR2 SVGEGT. V lost 0 bases to trimming and J lost 0 bases, with 12 bases between them. CDR3 in amino acids: CASSYSKSGSSYEQYF. Written as DNA, the CDR3 is TGTGCCAGCAGTTACTCGAAGAGCGGCAGCTCCTACGAGCAGTACTTC.

The genes are TRBV3-1 (or the pseudogene TRBV3-2) and TRBJ2-5; possibly TRBD2 for D (6 bases). Looked up from germline, CDR1 is LGHDT and CDR2 is YNNKEL (reference sequence). The CDR3 is made up of 16 amino acids. Deletions cut 0 bases from V and 4 bases from J, with 15 bases between. For the CDR3, the DNA is TGTGCCAGCAGCCAAGATAGCTGGGGGACTCGAGAGACCCAGTACTTC. Translation gives CASSQDSWGTRETQYF.

The CDR3 here is CASRTSGFSAEAFF. CDR3 DNA: TGTGCCAGCCGTACTTCAGGGTTCTCCGCTGAAGCTTTCTTT. This rearrangement joins TRBV3-1 (or the pseudogene TRBV3-2) to TRBJ1-1; tentative D call: TRBD1 (5 bases). The CDR3 is 14 residues long. The germline gives CDR1 LGHDT, CDR2 YNNKEL (reference sequence). With 8 bases removed from V and 6 bases from J, the gap between germline ends came to 19 bases.

The chain links TRBV11-2 to TRBJ1-2; 8 bases are a match to TRBD1. J gave up 0 bases and V 8 bases, and 8 bases lay outside the gene matches. CDR1 and CDR2 (germline): SGHAT, FQNNGV. This CDR3 has 15 residues. The CDR3: CASRPSGGTNYGYTF. The CDR3, as DNA: TGTGCCAGCCGCCCGTCAGGGGGCACTAACTATGGCTACACCTTC.

This chain links TRBV11-3 with TRBJ1-5; a possible D gene is TRBD1 (5 bases). The CDR3 has 11 amino acids. Germline CDR1 reads SGHNT; CDR2 reads YENEEA. Trimming stripped 9 bases from V and 6 bases from J, with 9 bases between. The CDR3 loop is CARQGLQPQHF. In nucleotides, the CDR3 is TGTGCCAGGCAGGGACTTCAGCCCCAGCATTTT.

This chain joins TRBV5-1 and TRBJ2-1, with a weak D call TRBD1 (6 bases). V dropped 7 bases and J dropped 2 bases, with 13 bases sitting between them. Germline lookup yields CDR1 SGHRS and CDR2 YFSETQ. The CDR3 consists of 14 residues. DNA of the CDR3: TGCGCCAGCCGGCCAGGGGAACCCTACAATGAGCAGTTCTTC. Its protein product is CASRPGEPYNEQFF. The whole variable domain, remainder taken from reference TRBV5-1 and TRBJ2-1, is KAGVTQTPRYLIKTRGQQVTLSCSPISGHRSVSWYQQTPGQGLQFLFEYFSETQRNKGNFPGRFSGRQFSNSRSEMNVSTLELGDSALYLCASRPGEPYNEQFFGPGTRLTVL.

The chain has TRBV2 and TRBJ1-2; no clear D. The germline V gene encodes CDR1 SNHLY and CDR2 FYNNEI. The V end lost 4 bases, the J end lost 4 bases, and 13 bases lay between the germline ends. This CDR3 region has 14 residues. The CDR3 nucleotides read TGTGCCAGCAGTGCTGAGGGCCTCGGCTATGGCTACACCTTC. Translating it yields CASSAEGLGYGYTF.

This clone was detected only once. V gene TRBV4-1 combines with J gene TRBJ2-1; TRBD2 matches at 8 bases. CDR1 MGHRA and CDR2 YSYEKL come from the germline V gene. The V and J ends lost 4 bases and 7 bases, in that order; junction bases with no gene match: 18. There are 18 residues in the CDR3. This CDR3 is CASSLTPPTGGASNEQFF. The CDR3 nucleotides are TGCGCCAGCAGCCTAACTCCCCCGACCGGGGGGGCCAGTAATGAGCAGTTCTTC.

The CDR3 DNA sequence: TGTGCCAGCAGCCTGTCAAGAATAGCGGGGGGTTATGAGCAGTTCTTC. Translated: CASSLSRIAGGYEQFF. This rearrangement joins TRBV7-2 to TRBJ2-1; the match to TRBD2 covers 10 bases. Germline V CDR1 and CDR2: SGHTA, FQGNSA. This CDR3 region has 16 residues. Unmatched junction bases numbered 12, after V lost 5 bases and J lost 8 bases.

The chain has TRBV6-5 and TRBJ1-1, with 7 bases aligning to TRBD1. The germline V gene has CDR1 MNHEY and CDR2 SVGAGI. CDR3 length: 12 amino acids. Trimming removed 8 bases from V and 5 bases from J; junction bases left unmatched: 5. This CDR3 is CASGTVVTEAFF. CDR3 DNA sequence: TGTGCCAGCGGGACAGTCGTTACTGAAGCTTTCTTT.

This sequence joins TRBV6-5 and TRBJ1-4, with a weak D call TRBD1 (6 bases). Germline V CDR1 and CDR2: MNHEY, SVGAGI. This CDR3 is 14 amino acids long. V gave up 7 bases and J gave up 5 bases, with 14 bases separating them. CDR3 sequence reads: CASKGDRSNEKLFF. For the CDR3, the DNA is TGTGCCAGCAAAGGTGACAGGTCGAATGAAAAACTGTTTTTT.

The chain joins TRBV28 to TRBJ1-3; 7 bases align to TRBD1. The junction had 7 bases not matched to a gene; V was cut back by 6 bases and J by 2 bases. From germline, CDR1 is MDHEN and CDR2 SYDVKM. CDR3 length equals 15 residues. CDR3 nucleotides: TGTGCCAGCAGCCTGGACAGGCCAGCTGGAAACACCATATATTTT. This sequence encodes CASSLDRPAGNTIYF. Drawing the rest from reference TRBV28 and TRBJ1-3, the complete variable domain is DVKVTQSSRYLVKRTGEKVFLECVQDMDHENMFWYRQDPGLGLRLIYFSYDVKMKEKGDIPEGYSVSREKKERFSLILESASTNQTSMYLCASSLDRPAGNTIYFGEGSWLTVV.

This chain joins TRBV6-5 and TRBJ2-1; no reliable D call. The germline V gene encodes CDR1 MNHEY and CDR2 SVGAGI. Trimming took off 8 bases at V and 2 bases at J, with 7 bases between the two ends. The CDR3 runs 12 residues. CDR3 nucleotides: TGTGCCAGCTGGGCCACCTACAATGAGCAGTTCTTC. Encoded protein: CASWATYNEQFF.

The J gene is TRBJ2-6, the V gene TRBV19, with 9 bases that match TRBD2. V gave up 7 bases and J gave up 0 bases; unmatched junction bases: 10. This CDR3 comprises 18 residues. The V gene's germline CDR1 is LNHDA and CDR2 SQIVND (reference sequence). The DNA for the CDR3 is TGTGCCAGTAATAAGCGGGGGGCCTCCCCCTCTGGGGCCAACGTCCTGACTTTC. Translation gives CASNKRGASPSGANVLTF. Full variable domain (missing parts from reference TRBV19 and TRBJ2-6): DGGITQSPKYLFRKEGQNVTLSCEQNLNHDAMYWYRQDPGQGLRLIYYSQIVNDFQKGDIAEGYSVSREKKESFPLTVTSAQKNPTAFYLCASNKRGASPSGANVLTFGAGSRLTVL.

The chain is built from TRBV27 and TRBJ2-3, with 7 bases fitting TRBD2. Trimming removed 3 bases from V and 3 bases from J; junction bases left unmatched: 6. Germline CDR1 is MNHEY and CDR2 is SMNVEV (reference sequence). The CDR3 has 15 residues. The CDR3 loop reads CASSFSGARTDTQYF. Written as DNA, the CDR3 is TGTGCCAGCAGTTTCAGCGGGGCCAGGACAGATACGCAGTATTTT.

In DNA form, the CDR3 reads TGTGCCAGTAGCCCCACAGGGGAGTATGGCTACACCTTC. It specifies CASSPTGEYGYTF. This chain connects TRBV19 to TRBJ1-2, with 7 nucleotides matching TRBD1. CDR1 is LNHDA, CDR2 SQIVND, per germline (reference sequence). The length of the CDR3 is 13 residues. The J segment lost 5 bases and the V segment lost 6 bases, leaving 6 bases of the junction unmatched. Using reference TRBV19 and TRBJ1-2 for the parts outside the CDR3, the full variable domain is DGGITQSPKYLFRKEGQNVTLSCEQNLNHDAMYWYRQDPGQGLRLIYYSQIVNDFQKGDIAEGYSVSREKKESFPLTVTSAQKNPTAFYLCASSPTGEYGYTFGSGTRLTVV.

This chain links TRBV15 with TRBJ2-1, with TRBD2 identical over 7 bases. Per germline, CDR1 LNHNV and CDR2 YYDKDF (reference sequence). V shed 8 bases, J shed 6 bases, and the junction held 10 bases outside the gene matches. The CDR3 is made up of 14 amino acids. Here the CDR3 DNA reads TGTGCCACCGCCCGACGGCAGCGGGGCAATGAGCAGTTCTTC. This gives the protein CATARRQRGNEQFF.